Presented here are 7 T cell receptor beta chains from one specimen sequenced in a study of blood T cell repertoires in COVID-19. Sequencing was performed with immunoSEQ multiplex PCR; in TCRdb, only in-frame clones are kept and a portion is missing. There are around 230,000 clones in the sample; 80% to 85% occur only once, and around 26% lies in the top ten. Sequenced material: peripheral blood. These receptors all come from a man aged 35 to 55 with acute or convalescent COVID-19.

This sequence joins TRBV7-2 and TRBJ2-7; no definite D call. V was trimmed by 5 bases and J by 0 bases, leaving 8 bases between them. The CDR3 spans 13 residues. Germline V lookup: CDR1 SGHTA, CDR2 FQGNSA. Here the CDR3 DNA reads TGTGCCAGCAGCCACGGGTACTCCTACGAGCAGTACTTC. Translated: CASSHGYSYEQYF.

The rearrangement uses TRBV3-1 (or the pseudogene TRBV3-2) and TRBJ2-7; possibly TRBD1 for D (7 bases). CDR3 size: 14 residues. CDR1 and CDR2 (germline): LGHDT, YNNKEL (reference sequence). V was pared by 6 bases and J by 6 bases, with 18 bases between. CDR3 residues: CASRPGGMGSEQYF. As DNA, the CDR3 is TGTGCCAGCAGGCCAGGGGGGATGGGGAGCGAGCAGTACTTC.

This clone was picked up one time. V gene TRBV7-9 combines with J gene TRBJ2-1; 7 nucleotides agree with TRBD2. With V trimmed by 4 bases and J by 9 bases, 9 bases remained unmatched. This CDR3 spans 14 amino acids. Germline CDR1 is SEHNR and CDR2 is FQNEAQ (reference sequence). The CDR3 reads CASSSDGEGSEQFF. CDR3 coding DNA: TGTGCCAGCAGCTCGGACGGGGAGGGAAGTGAGCAGTTCTTC.

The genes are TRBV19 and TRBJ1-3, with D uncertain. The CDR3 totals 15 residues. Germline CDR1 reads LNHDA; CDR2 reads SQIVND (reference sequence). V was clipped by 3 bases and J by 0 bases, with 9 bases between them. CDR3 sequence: CASSIESYSGNTIYF. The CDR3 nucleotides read TGTGCCAGTAGTATTGAGAGCTACTCTGGAAACACCATATATTTT.

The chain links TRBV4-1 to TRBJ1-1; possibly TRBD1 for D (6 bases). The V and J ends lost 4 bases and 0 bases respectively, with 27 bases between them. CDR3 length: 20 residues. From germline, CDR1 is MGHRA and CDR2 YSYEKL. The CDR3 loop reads CASSLGPNAGALGMNTEAFF. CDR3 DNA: TGCGCCAGCAGCCTAGGCCCCAATGCAGGGGCTTTGGGGATGAACACTGAAGCTTTCTTT.

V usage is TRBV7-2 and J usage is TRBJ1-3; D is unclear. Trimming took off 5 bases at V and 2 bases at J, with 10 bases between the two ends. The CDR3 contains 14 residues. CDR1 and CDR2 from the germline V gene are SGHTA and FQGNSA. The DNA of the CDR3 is TGTGCCAGCAGCCAGGAGAGGGCTGGAAACACCATATATTTT. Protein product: CASSQERAGNTIYF.

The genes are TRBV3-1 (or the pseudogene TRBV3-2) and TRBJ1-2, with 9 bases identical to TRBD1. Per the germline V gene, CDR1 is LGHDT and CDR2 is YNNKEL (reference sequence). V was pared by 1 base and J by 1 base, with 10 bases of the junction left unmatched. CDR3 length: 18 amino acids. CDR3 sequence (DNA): TGTGCCAGCAGCCAAGTAAACAGGGGGCGAGGAAGTAACTATGGCTACACCTTC. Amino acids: CASSQVNRGRGSNYGYTF.